A selection of T cell receptor beta chains follows, all from one sample in a study of OX40 agonist ivuxolimab in advanced cancers. Repertoires were generated with immunoSEQ multiplex PCR, while TCRdb's copy carries only in-frame clones and drops some. Of some 44,000 clones in the sample, 86% were seen once. The sample was CD4+ or CD8+ T cells sorted from blood, taken in a trial of the OX40 agonist ivuxolimab. These receptors were collected from an adult with an advanced solid tumor such as melanoma, head and neck, liver or kidney cancer. Each CDR3 is given with its conserved first and last residue. A D gene is named only where the DNA matches it firmly. A clone size is listed for some rows: how often the clone was seen (once, few, many), or a class if it is expanded.

cdr3_nt,cdr3_aa,v_call,d_call,cdr3_length,clone_size,j_call
TGTGCCTGGGCCCCGGGACAGGGCTACGAGCAGTACTTC,CAWAPGQGYEQYF,TRBV30,TRBD1,13,.,TRBJ2-7
TGTGCCAGCAGCTTGGGCGGGGGAAGCTACGAGCAGTACTTC,CASSLGGGSYEQYF,TRBV7-9,TRBD2,14,.,TRBJ2-7
TGTGCCAGCAGTTACTCCAGGGGGGCAGCTAATGAAAAACTGTTTTTT,CASSYSRGAANEKLFF,TRBV6-5,TRBD1,16,.,TRBJ1-4
TGTGCCAGCAGCGTAGGTGCCGGGGGAGGGGGCACTGAAGCTTTCTTT,CASSVGAGGGGTEAFF,TRBV9,.,16,.,TRBJ1-1
TGTGCCAGTAGTGCGGGGACCGGCGGGGAGCTGTTTTTT,CASSAGTGGELFF,TRBV19,.,13,.,TRBJ2-2
TGTGCCAGCAGCGTAGGGAACACCGGGGAGCTGTTTTTT,CASSVGNTGELFF,TRBV9,.,13,.,TRBJ2-2
TGTGCCAGCACCAAGCTTACTAGCGGGGGCACAGATACGCAGTATTTT,CASTKLTSGGTDTQYF,TRBV27,TRBD2,16,.,TRBJ2-3
TGCGCCAGCAGCCAAGACGGGCTAGCAGTTGGCGAGCAGTACTTC,CASSQDGLAVGEQYF,TRBV4-1,.,15,once,TRBJ2-7
TGCGCCAGCAGCCAAGGCGGGGGGGAGTACAATGAGCAGTTCTTC,CASSQGGGEYNEQFF,TRBV4-1,TRBD2,15,.,TRBJ2-1
TGTGCCAGCAGCTTAGTCGGACTAGCGGGGGCCCTCCAAGAGACCCAGTACTTC,CASSLVGLAGALQETQYF,TRBV11-2,TRBD2,18,.,TRBJ2-5
TGTGCCAGCAGCTTGGGAGGGCAGCGGAATGAGCAGTTCTTC,CASSLGGQRNEQFF,TRBV5-8,.,14,.,TRBJ2-1
TGTGCCAGCAGGTCGGGGGGCACCGGGGAGCTGTTTTTT,CASRSGGTGELFF,TRBV27,TRBD2,13,.,TRBJ2-2
TGCGCCAGCAGCTGGAACACCGGGGAGCTGTTTTTT,CASSWNTGELFF,TRBV5-1,.,12,.,TRBJ2-2
TGTGCCAGCAGCTTTACAGGGGTCACAGATACGCAGTATTTT,CASSFTGVTDTQYF,TRBV7-2,TRBD1,14,.,TRBJ2-3
TGTGCCGGGGCCTTCTATAATTCACCCCTCCACTTT,CAGAFYNSPLHF,TRBV5-4,.,12,.,TRBJ1-6
TGCGCCAGCACGGCGGGGGATACAGATACGCAGTATTTT,CASTAGDTDTQYF,TRBV5-1,TRBD2,13,.,TRBJ2-3
TGTGCCAGCAGCTTAGACTTGGGGCAGCAAGAGACCCAGTACTTC,CASSLDLGQQETQYF,TRBV7-3,.,15,.,TRBJ2-5
TGTGCCAGCAGCCATCTAGAGACCCAGTACTTC,CASSHLETQYF,TRBV6-5,.,11,.,TRBJ2-5
TGTGCCAGCAGTTTCGGGGGAAGCTATGGCTACACCTTC,CASSFGGSYGYTF,TRBV27,.,13,once,TRBJ1-2
TGTGCCAGCAGTTTGGGGGGGGCAAGAGGCTACGAGCAGTACTTC,CASSLGGARGYEQYF,TRBV28,.,15,.,TRBJ2-7
TGTGCCAGTAGTACCTCGGACAGGGGGTGGGCCGGGGAGCTGTTTTTT,CASSTSDRGWAGELFF,TRBV19,TRBD1,16,few,TRBJ2-2
TGTGCCAGCAGCTACCAGGGACTAGCGCGCCCCGCAGATACGCAGTATTTT,CASSYQGLARPADTQYF,TRBV11-1,TRBD2,17,.,TRBJ2-3
TGTGCCAGCAGTTTCGACCCGGGACAGGGGAACACTGAAGCTTTCTTT,CASSFDPGQGNTEAFF,TRBV6-5,TRBD1,16,.,TRBJ1-1
TGTGCCAGCAGCTTACAGGGGGTATACAATGAGCAGTTCTTC,CASSLQGVYNEQFF,TRBV5-5,TRBD1,14,.,TRBJ2-1
TGTGCCAGCACCGGACTAGCGGGGGGGCCCTACAATGAGCAGTTCTTC,CASTGLAGGPYNEQFF,TRBV9,TRBD2,16,.,TRBJ2-1
TGTGCCAGCAGCTTGGGACAGGGGGCGTACGAGCAGTACTTC,CASSLGQGAYEQYF,TRBV7-9,TRBD1,14,.,TRBJ2-7
TGTGCCATCCAGACTAGCGGGGGGGCTGGTGAGCAGTTCTTC,CAIQTSGGAGEQFF,TRBV2,TRBD2,14,.,TRBJ2-1
TGTGCCTCCCGAGGGAACACTGAAGCTTTCTTT,CASRGNTEAFF,TRBV28,.,11,few,TRBJ1-1
TGTGCCAGTAGTATCTCACCCAACTCCTACAATGAGCAGTTCTTC,CASSISPNSYNEQFF,TRBV19,.,15,once,TRBJ2-1
TGTGCCATCAGCCTCCTGGGGGAGGATAACTATGGCTACACCTTC,CAISLLGEDNYGYTF,TRBV10-3,.,15,.,TRBJ1-2
TGTGCCAGCAGCTCGACGACAGGGCATTTCTATGGCTACACCTTC,CASSSTTGHFYGYTF,TRBV9,TRBD1,15,.,TRBJ1-2
TGTGCCAGCAGCTTAGGTCAGGGTCACACCGGGGAGCTGTTTTTT,CASSLGQGHTGELFF,TRBV11-1,.,15,medium-sized,TRBJ2-2
TGTGCCAGCAGCCCCCACGGGTCGATAGAAGAAAAACTGTTTTTT,CASSPHGSIEEKLFF,TRBV6-1,.,15,.,TRBJ1-4